This TCR beta chain was identified in a study of CD8+ T cells in alopecia areata listed by TCRdb under 2018. Looking at the study overall: The treated patients took part in an open-label pilot trial in which moderate-to-severe alopecia areata was treated with oral tofacitinib at 5 to 10 mg twice daily. RNA was obtained with the PAXgene miRNA kit for fixed scalp, the miRNeasy kit for PBMCs, and the RNeasy kit for mouse skin. Patients on tofacitinib were biopsied at baseline and after 4 and 24 weeks of treatment, and several of the patients also had a later scalp biopsy. In both human patients and the C3H/HeJ mouse model, the study applied high-throughput TCRbeta sequencing to look at T cell clonal expansion in alopecia areata. Amplification of TCRbeta CDR3 regions was done by immunoSEQ multiplex PCR using 35 Vbeta forward primers and 13 Jbeta reverse primers. Tofacitinib was administered for 6 to 18 months, and 6 months of follow-up off drug were then conducted to assess delayed response and recurrence. For the treated patients, the SALT score, which quantifies what percentage of scalp surface area is affected, served as the measure of disease severity. Scalp tissue and sorted CD4+ and CD8+ peripheral blood T cells from patchy and totalis/universalis alopecia areata patients and from healthy controls were covered by human TCRbeta sequencing. Scalp clonality was compared across normal scalp (n=4), patchy alopecia areata scalp (n=8), and alopecia totalis/universalis scalp (n=8). Results the study describes overall, beyond this receptor: Many expanded lesional clones persisted in scalp and blood during tofacitinib treatment, which may partly explain relapse after stopping treatment. Scalp clonality and the number of expanded CD8+ clones among the top 100 scalp clones were significantly decreased by tofacitinib. Compared with normal scalp, lesional scalp had higher clonality and more expanded CD8+ clones, particularly in alopecia totalis/universalis, a pattern that suggests antigenic drive. Shared TCR sequences between patients were less evident than in mice, which may be partly attributable to HLA diversity in the patient population. Because the treated cohort was small and included a single nonresponder, larger studies are needed to assess links between baseline CD8+ expansion and response. Unlike mouse skin, where gammadelta T cells dominate, normal human skin contains resident alphabeta T cells that get sequenced too, which complicates analysis of the scalp TCR repertoire.

The meaning of the sample's time point label: around 4 weeks on oral tofacitinib. The treatment or condition label, as the study defines it: oral pan-JAK inhibitor, 5-10 mg twice daily. Lesional scalp punch biopsies and peripheral blood were obtained from alopecia areata patients. PBMCs were isolated by density centrifugation and stained for CD3, CD4 and CD8, and CD4+ and CD8+ T cells were sorted on a FACSAria. Regarding this clone: Its target antigen remains unknown. Base qualities are not recorded, but no much larger clone differs from it by a single base.

Per the germline V gene, MNHNS is the CDR1 and SASEGT is the CDR2. V is clipped by 3 bases and J by 7 bases, and the sequence between their germline boundaries is 15 bases long. Spanning cysteine to phenylalanine, the CDR3 consists of 15 amino acids. The retained sequence is limited to the CDR3, 45 bases, with the frame set at the first base. Library preparation employed the immunoSEQ multiplex PCR assay. To provide template for TCR sequencing, every sample had RNA extracted and reverse transcribed into cDNA. SuperScript III was used for first-strand cDNA synthesis, primed with a 2:1 mix of oligo-dT and random hexamers. A synthetic immune receptor repertoire was used to gauge amplification bias, and whatever bias remained was removed computationally. The study's own analysis went as follows. After raw reads were preprocessed to remove errors, the CDR3 was defined following IMGT conventions as running from the conserved cysteine to phenylalanine. Clonality was computed by normalizing Shannon entropy by log2 of the number of productive unique TCRs and subtracting the result from 1. Whether each scalp clone was CD4 or CD8 was inferred by checking scalp TCRbeta sequences against the CD4 and CD8 repertoires from sorted blood. TCRdb provides this immuneACCESS table in a form limited to in-frame rearrangements. Some clones are lacking; in checked studies, under half of them reflect an unresolved V gene, and why the rest are absent is not known. V, J and clone size are those of that table, while D and trimming were read from the DNA. For this sample the table gives around 200,000 clones, of which 64% were detected only once. The ten largest clones add up to about 4% of the sample.

The sequence is built from TRBV6-1 and TRBJ1-4, with TRBD1 as a weak D call on 6 bases. The TCR sequence derives from a human donor with alopecia areata. The source material was CD4+ T cells sorted from blood, sampled at week 4, from a patient treated with tofacitinib. The encoded CDR3 is CASSDPGTSLEKLFF. The DNA reads as follows: TGTGCCAGCAGTGATCCCGGGACAAGCCTTGAAAAACTGTTTTTT.